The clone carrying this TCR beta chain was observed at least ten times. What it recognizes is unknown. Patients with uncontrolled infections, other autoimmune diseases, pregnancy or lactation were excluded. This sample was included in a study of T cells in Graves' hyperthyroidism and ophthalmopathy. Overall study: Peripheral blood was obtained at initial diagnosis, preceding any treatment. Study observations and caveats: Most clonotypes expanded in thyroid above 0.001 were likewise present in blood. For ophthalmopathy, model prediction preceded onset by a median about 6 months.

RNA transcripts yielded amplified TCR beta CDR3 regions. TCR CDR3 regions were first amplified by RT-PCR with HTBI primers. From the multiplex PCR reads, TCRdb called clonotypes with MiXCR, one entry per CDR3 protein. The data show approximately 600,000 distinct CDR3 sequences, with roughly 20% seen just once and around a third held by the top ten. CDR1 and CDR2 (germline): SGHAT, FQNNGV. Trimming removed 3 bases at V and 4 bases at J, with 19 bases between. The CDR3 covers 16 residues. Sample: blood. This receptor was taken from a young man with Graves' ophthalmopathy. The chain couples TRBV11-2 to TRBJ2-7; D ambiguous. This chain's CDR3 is CASSLRLSAVEYEQYF. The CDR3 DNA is TGTGCCAGCAGCTTGCGCCTGTCTGCGGTCGAATACGAGCAGTACTTC.